This T cell receptor beta chain was observed in a study of blood T cells in healthy people across ages. Looking at the study overall: About one barcoded beta molecule per two T cells came from capture by template switching.

Study-wide results and caveats: The fall in TCR beta diversity per million T cells was roughly linear with age. Estimated diversity across one million T cells was deemed an underestimate.

The second PCR ran roughly 7 to 12 cycles with a sample-barcoded 5' primer and J-beta primers. TCRdb analysed the 5' RACE reads with MiXCR anew, one entry per CDR3 protein. This table has 600,000 to 800,000 distinct CDR3 sequences, 20% to 25% appearing once. This clonotype has only a few counts. As yet, its antigen is unknown. CDR1 SGDLS and CDR2 YYNGEE come from the germline V gene. V lost 3 bases to trimming and J lost 4 bases; unmatched junction nucleotides: 2. This CDR3 has 15 residues. The sample consisted of blood. The receptor was derived from a man between 65 and 85 years old in good health. V and J are TRBV9 and TRBJ2-5; TRBD2 matches at 14 bases. DNA for the CDR3: TGTGCCAGCAGCGGGGGACTAGCGGGGGCAGAGACCCAGTACTTC. This encodes CASSGGLAGAETQYF.